A selection of T cell receptor beta chains follows, all from one sample in a study of Ad26.COV2.S vaccination and SARS-CoV-2 variants. The assay was immunoSEQ multiplex PCR, and TCRdb's table has in-frame clones only and misses some. The data show 300,000 to 400,000 clones, with about 85% seen just once and 2% to 2.5% held by the top ten. Sequenced material: peripheral blood, taken in a trial of Ad26.COV2.S vaccine versus placebo. These receptors were obtained from a person aged 18-60 years who received the Ad26.COV2.S COVID-19 vaccine or a placebo. Both conserved end residues are part of each CDR3. The D gene is left open where the match is weak. Clone size is shown for a subset of rows, as once, few, many or a class of expanded clone.

>TRBJ2-2|NA|TRBV10-3|NA
TGTGCCATCAGTCTTAACGTCCCCGAGAGCGACACCGGGGAGCTGTTTTTT
CAISLNVPESDTGELFF
>TRBJ1-1|NA|TRBV19|NA
TGTGCCAGTAGTATAGGATCAGGGATGGACACTGAAGCTTTCTTT
CASSIGSGMDTEAFF
>TRBJ2-4|once|TRBV5-5|TRBD2
TGTGCCAGCGCCAGGGCAGCGGGGGACAAAAACATTCAGTACTTC
CASARAAGDKNIQYF
>TRBJ1-3|NA|TRBV10-3|NA
TGTGCCATCAGAATCACAGGAAGCTCTGGAAACACCATATATTTT
CAIRITGSSGNTIYF
>TRBJ2-1|NA|TRBV7-9|TRBD1
TGTGCCAGCAGAACCGGGACAGGCGCCCGGTTGAATGAGCAGTTCTTC
CASRTGTGARLNEQFF
>TRBJ2-7|NA|TRBV28|NA
TGTGCCAGCAGTTTAGTGGGACAGCAGTACTTC
CASSLVGQQYF
>TRBJ1-1|NA|TRBV7-3|NA
TGTGCCAGCAGCTTAAAGACGGGGAACACTGAAGCTTTCTTT
CASSLKTGNTEAFF
>TRBJ1-5|few|TRBV19|NA
TGTGCCAGTAACCCAAGAGAGGATCAGCCCCAGCATTTT
CASNPREDQPQHF
>TRBJ2-7|few|TRBV24-1|TRBD1
TGTGCCACCAGTGACAGTAGACAGGGGGAGAAGCAGTACTTC
CATSDSRQGEKQYF
>TRBJ1-5|few|TRBV18|TRBD1
TGTGCCAGCTCACCAGCCGGACAGGGGGCCGGCAATCAGCCCCAGCATTTT
CASSPAGQGAGNQPQHF
>TRBJ1-2|NA|TRBV24-1|NA
TGTGCCACCAGTGATTTGCGGCATGGCTACACCTTC
CATSDLRHGYTF
>TRBJ2-7|NA|TRBV6-5|NA
TGTGCCAGCAGTTACACCCAGGGTATCGCGTACGAGCAGTACTTC
CASSYTQGIAYEQYF
>TRBJ2-2|NA|TRBV5-1|TRBD1
TGCGCCAGCAGCTTAGACAGGGTTGGGACCGGGGAGCTGTTTTTT
CASSLDRVGTGELFF
>TRBJ2-1|NA|TRBV1|NA
TGCACCAGCAGCCACAGGGCTAGCTGTAGCGGGGGGATCAATGAGCAGTTCTTC
CTSSHRASCSGGINEQFF
>TRBJ2-2|NA|TRBV7-6|TRBD1
TGTGCCAGCAGCCCATGGACAGGGGTCGGCGGGGAGCTGTTTTTT
CASSPWTGVGGELFF
>TRBJ2-1|once|TRBV7-9|NA
TGTGCCAGCAGCTTAGCCCGGGGGCTGGGGAATGAGCAGTTCTTC
CASSLARGLGNEQFF
>TRBJ2-5|NA|TRBV6-5|NA
TGTGCCAGCAGGGAGTGGACCCAGTACTTC
CASREWTQYF
>TRBJ1-1|NA|TRBV6-5|NA
TGTGCCAGCAGGACGGGGAACACTGAAGCTTTCTTT
CASRTGNTEAFF
>TRBJ1-2|few|TRBV28|NA
TGTGCCAGCAGTCCCCCGCGAGGCTATGGCTACACCTTC
CASSPPRGYGYTF
>TRBJ2-3|NA|TRBV11-3|NA
TGTGCCAGCAGTCGTCTCCTAGGGACGGGGTCAGATACGCAGTATTTT
CASSRLLGTGSDTQYF
>TRBJ1-5|NA|TRBV19|TRBD1
TGTGCCAGTACCCGAAGGGGGCGGAATCAGCCCCAGCATTTT
CASTRRGRNQPQHF
>TRBJ1-1|NA|TRBV28|NA
TGTGCCAGCAGTTCTACAGGGATGAACACTGAAGCTTTCTTT
CASSSTGMNTEAFF
>TRBJ2-1|NA|TRBV7-9|TRBD2
TGTGCCAGCAGCCCCGACCTAGCGGGGGGGCCGAATGAGCAGTTCTTC
CASSPDLAGGPNEQFF
>TRBJ2-7|NA|TRBV19|TRBD2
TGTGCCAGTAGTCAGGGGACTAGCGTCCCCTACGAGCAGTACTTC
CASSQGTSVPYEQYF
>TRBJ2-7|NA|TRBV11-3|TRBD1
TGTGCCAGCAGCATCACCGGGACAGGGGGGGGCGAGCAGTACTTC
CASSITGTGGGEQYF
>TRBJ1-6|NA|TRBV11-3|NA
TGTGCCAGCAGCCTCCCCCGTTCGGGCGAGTTTGTACCCCTCCACTTT
CASSLPRSGEFVPLHF
>TRBJ2-5|NA|TRBV3-1/TRBV3-2|NA
TGTGCCAGCAGCCAAGCCGACGGTGGGTGGGGGACCCAGTACTTC
CASSQADGGWGTQYF
>TRBJ2-5|NA|TRBV5-1|NA
TGCGCCAGCAGCCCCCAAGGGACGCGCCAAGAGACCCAGTACTTC
CASSPQGTRQETQYF
>TRBJ2-5|NA|TRBV6-6|TRBD2
TGTGCCAGCATCCGGACTAGCGGGGGCCAAGAGACCCAGTACTTC
CASIRTSGGQETQYF
>TRBJ2-1|NA|TRBV7-2|TRBD2
TGTGCCAGCAGCTCACCCGGGGGCGGGGGGCCCTACAATGAGCAGTTCTTC
CASSSPGGGGPYNEQFF
>TRBJ2-5|once|TRBV13|TRBD2
TGTGCCAGCAGCTCCTACAGCGGGGGCGGGGAGACCCAGTACTTC
CASSSYSGGGETQYF
>TRBJ2-7|NA|TRBV18|TRBD1
TGTGCCAGCTCACCTGGACAGGGGGTTTACGAGCAGTACTTC
CASSPGQGVYEQYF
>TRBJ1-6|NA|TRBV11-3|NA
TGTGCCAGCACCAGCTCCTATAATTCACCCCTCCACTTT
CASTSSYNSPLHF
>TRBJ1-1|NA|TRBV27|NA
TGTGCCAGCAGTTCACCGACACCCGGGAGCACTGAAGCTTTCTTT
CASSSPTPGSTEAFF
>TRBJ2-5|NA|TRBV18|TRBD1
TGTGCCAGCTCACCAAACAGGGGACGCCAAGAGACCCAGTACTTC
CASSPNRGRQETQYF
>TRBJ1-5|NA|TRBV5-1|NA
TGCGCCAGCAGCTCTGGACAGTCGAGCAATCAGCCCCAGCATTTT
CASSSGQSSNQPQHF
>TRBJ2-3|NA|TRBV2|NA
TGTGCCAGCAGCCCGGGCGATGGAGATACGCAGTATTTT
CASSPGDGDTQYF
>TRBJ2-1|once|TRBV7-6|TRBD2
TGTGCCAGCAGCCCGGGACTAGCGGGACCCTCCTACAATGAGCAGTTCTTC
CASSPGLAGPSYNEQFF
>TRBJ1-2|NA|TRBV28|TRBD1
TGTGCCAGCAGTTTATCCCACAGGGGCGTCTATGGCTACACCTTC
CASSLSHRGVYGYTF
>TRBJ1-6|NA|TRBV18|TRBD1
TGTGCCAGCTCACTGGGACAGGGAGATTCACCCCTCCACTTT
CASSLGQGDSPLHF
>TRBJ2-1|NA|TRBV5-1|TRBD2
TGCGCCAGCAGTTTAGCGGGGAGCTCCTACAATGAGCAGTTCTTC
CASSLAGSSYNEQFF
>TRBJ1-5|NA|TRBV28|NA
TGTGCCAGCAGTAGCACCGGGACTGGATATCAGCCCCAGCATTTT
CASSSTGTGYQPQHF
>TRBJ1-5|NA|TRBV28|NA
TGTGCCAGCAGCCGGCGGACACACAATCAGCCCCAGCATTTT
CASSRRTHNQPQHF
>TRBJ2-2|NA|TRBV7-2|TRBD1
TGTGCCAGCAGCTTACTGGGACAGGGGGCCCGCACCGGGGAGCTGTTTTTT
CASSLLGQGARTGELFF
>TRBJ1-2|NA|TRBV6-1|TRBD1
TGTGCCAGCAGTGAAGCAGTCGTACAGGGGCATCGCTACACCTTC
CASSEAVVQGHRYTF
>TRBJ1-1|NA|TRBV19|NA
TGTGCCAGTACCTTAGGGGGGGAAGCTTTCTTT
CASTLGGEAFF
>TRBJ1-1|NA|TRBV2|NA
TGTGCCAGCAGTGGTCAGCCTACGTCCACTGAAGCTTTCTTT
CASSGQPTSTEAFF
>TRBJ1-1|many|TRBV11-2|NA
TGTGCCAGCAGCTCAACAAGGGGAGTGAGCCGAGGAGCTTTCTTT
CASSSTRGVSRGAFF
>TRBJ1-1|NA|TRBV13|TRBD1
TGTGCCAGCAGCGGGGACAGGGACACTGAAGCTTTCTTT
CASSGDRDTEAFF
>TRBJ2-1|few|TRBV4-2|NA
TGTGCCAGCAGCCCAGGGGATAGAGGGGGGAATGAGCAGTTCTTC
CASSPGDRGGNEQFF
>TRBJ2-7|NA|TRBV5-6|NA
TGTGCCAGCAGCTCGGCGGGGGCATCCTACGAGCAGTACTTC
CASSSAGASYEQYF
>TRBJ2-5|NA|TRBV5-1|NA
TGCGCCAGCAGCTCGGCCCCCTTGGAGACCCAGTACTTC
CASSSAPLETQYF
>TRBJ2-1|NA|TRBV6-5|NA
TGTGCCAGCAGTTATCGTTCCGTGTTCCGCGGTGAGCAGTTCTTC
CASSYRSVFRGEQFF
>TRBJ2-6|NA|TRBV7-2|TRBD1
TGTGCCAGCAGCTCCGACCGACAGGGGCAGAGAGGGGCCAACGTCCTGACTTTC
CASSSDRQGQRGANVLTF
>TRBJ1-6|once|TRBV3-1/TRBV3-2|NA
TGTGCCAGCAGCGCTTCTGGTTCACCCCTCCACTTT
CASSASGSPLHF
>TRBJ2-7|NA|TRBV18|TRBD1
TGTGCCAGCTCACCCGGGGGACAGGGGGGCGACGAGCAGTACTTC
CASSPGGQGGDEQYF
>TRBJ1-2|few|TRBV4-2|NA
TGTGCCAGCAGCCAAGATCAGAGTTTTGGCTACACCTTC
CASSQDQSFGYTF
>TRBJ1-2|NA|TRBV7-3|NA
TGTGCCAGCAGCGGAGAAGGGTTGTATTATGGCTACACCTTC
CASSGEGLYYGYTF
>TRBJ2-7|NA|TRBV5-1|NA
TGCGCCAGCAGCTTGGAAAGCCAGCCCGAGCAGTACTTC
CASSLESQPEQYF